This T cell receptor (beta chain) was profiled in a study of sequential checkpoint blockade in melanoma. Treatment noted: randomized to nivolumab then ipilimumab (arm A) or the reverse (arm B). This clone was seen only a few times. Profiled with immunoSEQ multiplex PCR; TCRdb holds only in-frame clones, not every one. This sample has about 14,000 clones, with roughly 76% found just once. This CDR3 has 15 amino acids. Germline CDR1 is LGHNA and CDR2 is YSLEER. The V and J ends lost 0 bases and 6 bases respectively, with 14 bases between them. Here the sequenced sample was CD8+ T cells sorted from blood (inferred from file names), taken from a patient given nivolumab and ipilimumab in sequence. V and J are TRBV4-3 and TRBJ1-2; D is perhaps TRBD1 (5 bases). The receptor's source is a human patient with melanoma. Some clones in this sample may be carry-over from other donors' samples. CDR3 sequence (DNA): TGCGCCAGCAGCCAAGAGGGCCGCTCGGGGGATGGCTACACCTTC. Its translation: CASSQEGRSGDGYTF.